This TCR beta chain was identified in a study of regulatory and conventional T cells in RAG deficiency. The sorted conventional CD4+ T cells were CD25-low and CD127-high, with genomic DNA sequenced. Data came from immunoSEQ multiplex PCR; TCRdb stores just in-frame clones and leaves some out. The sample includes roughly 29,000 clones, 90% to 95% of them seen just once. Overall study findings and caveats: Omenn patients showed >90% Treg-Tconv overlap and shorter CDR3 lengths. Omenn syndrome and CID/AS patients had around 100-fold fewer unique Treg TCR beta sequences, versus about 10-fold elsewhere.

V lost 7 bases, J lost 0 bases, and 13 bases lay in between. Per the germline V gene, CDR1 is MNHEY and CDR2 is SVGAGI. This CDR3 comprises 15 residues. Regarding this clone: No antigen is known for it.

These data were also filed under a second study, of regulatory T cells. That source adds: The primer mix had 52 TRBV and 13 TRBJ primers.

The rearrangement links TRBV6-5 to TRBJ2-1; no firm D call. This clonotype was obtained from a human donor in good health. Source material: CD25- CD4+ T cells sorted from blood. CDR3 protein: CASNRDIFSYNEQFF. The DNA for the CDR3 is TGTGCCAGCAACCGCGACATTTTCTCCTACAATGAGCAGTTCTTC.